The source of this T cell receptor (beta chain) is a study of early T cells in non-severe SARS-CoV-2 infection. Trimming pared 3 bases from V and 3 bases from J, leaving 11 bases between. Germline CDR1 reads ENHRY; CDR2 reads SYGVKD. This CDR3 contains 14 residues. cDNA molecules, individually, were tagged with unique molecular identifiers. TCRdb re-called the 5' RACE reads through MiXCR, storing one row per CDR3 protein. The sample has roughly 110,000 distinct CDR3 sequences; 11% are singletons. The material sequenced was whole blood. The V call is TRBV10-3, the J call TRBJ2-5; tentatively, D is TRBD1 (5 bases). The source is an adult who was a healthcare worker with PCR-confirmed SARS-CoV-2 infection or an uninfected control (not recorded which). CDR3 region: CAISDGGAEETQYF. The CDR3 DNA reads as TGTGCCATCAGTGACGGTGGGGCAGAAGAGACCCAGTACTTC.